One and the same sample provided the 17 T cell receptor beta chains below, sequenced in a study of CD8+ T cells in alopecia areata. RNA was isolated and reverse transcribed to cDNA, the sequencing template. Data came from immunoSEQ multiplex PCR; TCRdb stores just in-frame clones and leaves some out. The sample includes some 130,000 clones, around 49% of them seen just once. The sequencing used CD8+ T cells sorted from blood, collected at week 0. These receptors all come from a human donor with alopecia areata.

Only one count was recorded for this clone. This sequence joins TRBV7-9 and TRBJ2-7; 7 bases are shared with TRBD1. The J segment lost 5 bases and the V segment lost 5 bases, leaving 9 bases of the junction unmatched. CDR3 length: 14 amino acids. CDR1 and CDR2 (germline): SEHNR, FQNEAQ (reference sequence). The CDR3 here is CASSRRDSTHEQYF. CDR3 nucleotide sequence: TGTGCCAGCAGCCGCCGGGACAGTACCCACGAGCAGTACTTC.

This clone occurred a few times. The chain employs TRBV6-6 and TRBJ2-1, with D possibly being TRBD1 or TRBD2 (6 bases each). The germline V gene has CDR1 MNHNY and CDR2 SVGAGI (reference sequence). The CDR3 extends over 13 amino acids. V was shortened by 7 bases and J by 8 bases, with 15 bases between the two germline ends. As DNA, the CDR3 is TGTGCCAGCACTCCCGGGGGCCGGTATGAGCAGTTCTTC. Translation gives CASTPGGRYEQFF.

This clone was observed a few times. This rearrangement joins TRBV5-6 to TRBJ2-7, with a weak D call TRBD1 (5 bases). CDR1 is SGHDT and CDR2 is YYEEEE in the germline V gene. The CDR3 runs to 15 residues. Trimming took off 2 bases at V and 1 base at J, with 13 bases between the two ends. CDR3 in DNA: TGTGCCAGCAGCTTAGACGAACAGGCGTCCTACGAGCAGTACTTC. This gives the protein CASSLDEQASYEQYF.

The chain recombines TRBV2 with TRBJ2-7; the match to TRBD1 covers 7 bases. The CDR3 runs to 15 residues. The junction had 6 bases not matched to a gene; V was cut back by 4 bases and J by 0 bases. Germline CDR1 reads SNHLY; CDR2 reads FYNNEI. In DNA form, the CDR3 reads TGTGCCAGCAGTGGGGGACAGATGAGCTCCTACGAGCAGTACTTC. This gives the protein CASSGGQMSSYEQYF.

The genes are TRBV19 and TRBJ1-5, with unresolved D. CDR3 size: 12 residues. Germline V CDR1 and CDR2: LNHDA, SQIVND (reference sequence). Trimming left V 5 bases short and J 7 bases short, with 9 bases between. In DNA, the CDR3 is TGTGCCAGTAGTGTAATGGGACAGCCCCAGCATTTT. The encoded protein is CASSVMGQPQHF.

DNA of the CDR3: TGTGCCTGGAGTGTATGGGACCGCGAGCAGTACTTC. This codes for CAWSVWDREQYF. The chain is built from TRBV30 and TRBJ2-7; D may match TRBD1 or TRBD2 (5 bases each). The CDR3 runs to 12 residues. Germline loops: CDR1 GTSNPN, CDR2 SVGIG (reference sequence). Deletions cut 0 bases from V and 6 bases from J, with 9 bases between.

This chain joins TRBV7-2 and TRBJ2-2; D remains ambiguous. This CDR3 contains 13 residues. CDR1 SGHTA and CDR2 FQGNSA come from the germline V gene. The V end was cut by 8 bases, the J end by 1 base, with 8 bases between. The CDR3 region has the DNA TGTGCCAGCTTTAACTTGAACACCGGGGAGCTGTTTTTT. Amino acid sequence: CASFNLNTGELFF.

The chain couples TRBV30 to TRBJ2-7; D could derive from TRBD1 or TRBD2 (7 bases each). The length of the CDR3 is 12 residues. Germline V gene lookup returns CDR1 GTSNPN and CDR2 SVGIG (reference sequence). The CDR3 region is CAWGGGKVEQYF. In nucleotides, the CDR3 is TGTGCTTGGGGAGGGGGCAAAGTTGAGCAGTACTTC.

The genes are TRBV27 and TRBJ2-1; 12 nucleotides align to TRBD2. The CDR3 extends over 16 amino acids. Germline-derived CDR1 and CDR2 are MNHEY and SMNVEV (reference sequence). The V segment lost 3 bases and the J segment 3 bases; nucleotides outside the gene matches: 3. The CDR3 DNA follows: TGTGCCAGCAGTTTCGTACTAGCGGGGGGCTACAATGAGCAGTTCTTC. Protein sequence: CASSFVLAGGYNEQFF.

Only a few counts were recorded for this clone. J is TRBJ1-1 and V is TRBV5-1; unclear D gene. Trimming took off 2 bases at V and 0 bases at J, with 11 bases between the two ends. The CDR3 contains 15 residues. Germline CDR1 reads SGHRS; CDR2 reads YFSETQ. The CDR3 here is CASSLDREMNTEAFF. For the CDR3, the DNA is TGCGCCAGCAGCTTAGACCGGGAAATGAACACTGAAGCTTTCTTT.

The chain combines TRBV27 with TRBJ2-7; TRBD1 matches 8 bases. Germline CDR1 is MNHEY and CDR2 is SMNVEV (reference sequence). The CDR3 spans 16 residues. J was trimmed by 2 bases and V by 0 bases; bases with no gene match: 6. The CDR3 DNA reads TGTGCCAGCAGTTTATCTGGAGGGACAGGTGCCTACGAGCAGTACTTC. Translated, it gives CASSLSGGTGAYEQYF.

The chain uses TRBV7-2 and TRBJ2-5, with D possibly TRBD1 on 6 matching bases. This CDR3 is 14 amino acids long. CDR1 is SGHTA and CDR2 is FQGNSA in the germline V gene. V lost 5 bases and J 3 bases, leaving 13 bases between the germline ends. The CDR3 coding sequence is TGTGCCAGCAGCGACAGGTTTCTTGAAGAGACCCAGTACTTC. Protein product: CASSDRFLEETQYF.

There are a few counts of this clone. The chain has TRBV29-1 and TRBJ2-1; possibly TRBD1 for D (5 bases). The germline V gene encodes CDR1 SQVTM and CDR2 ANQGSEA. This CDR3 comprises 12 residues. The germline V and J ends were trimmed by 4 bases and 12 bases, with 16 bases remaining between them. CDR3 bases: TGCAGCGTTGGCAGGGAAGGGGTATGGCAGTTCTTC. This encodes CSVGREGVWQFF.

V is TRBV30 and J is TRBJ1-5; 7 nucleotides line up with TRBD1. The ends lost 2 bases at V and 6 bases at J; junction bases unmatched: 10. CDR1 and CDR2 from the germline V gene are GTSNPN and SVGIG (reference sequence). The CDR3 totals 15 residues. The CDR3 nucleotides read TGTGCCTGGAGTTCCGGGACAGCTGCGGGTCAGCCCCAGCATTTT. It encodes CAWSSGTAAGQPQHF.

The chain recombines TRBV18 with TRBJ2-7, with D possibly matching TRBD2 (6 bases). Germline V gene lookup returns CDR1 KGHSH and CDR2 LQKENI. The CDR3 contains 13 residues. V lost 6 bases, J lost 4 bases, and 13 bases lay in between. DNA of the CDR3: TGTGCCAGCTCGGGTACGGGGACTTACGAGCAGTACTTC. This codes for CASSGTGTYEQYF.

This chain joins TRBV4-3 and TRBJ2-1; D is unresolved. Germline CDR1 LGHNA, CDR2 YSLEER. CDR3 length: 18 residues. Trimming removed 2 bases from V and 1 base from J, with 18 bases in between. The CDR3 DNA is TGCGCCAGCAGCCAACCGCACTTAGCCGAGACATCCTACAATGAGCAGTTCTTC. This encodes CASSQPHLAETSYNEQFF.

This clone was recorded a few times. The rearrangement links TRBV10-3 to TRBJ1-2; D is ambiguous. Germline V gives CDR1 ENHRY, CDR2 SYGVKD. The CDR3 totals 15 residues. V was trimmed by 6 bases and J by 0 bases, leaving 14 bases between them. Here the CDR3 DNA reads TGTGCCATCAGCGAATCGGACGGCACTAACTATGGCTACACCTTC. This encodes CAISESDGTNYGYTF.